This T cell receptor beta chain was sequenced for a study of blood T cell repertoires in COVID-19 (dated by TCRdb to 2018 to 2021). General notes on the study: The collaborator samples originated in the United States, Italy and Spain and spanned the acute and convalescent phases of COVID-19. The material from the prospective study consisted of cDNA or gDNA derived from T cells, B-cell-depleted T cells, or PBMCs. The dataset comprised deeply sampled blood TCRbeta repertoires from subjects exposed to, actively infected with, or recovered from COVID-19. The repertoires were released in a freely available public database intended as a resource for research on the immune response to SARS-CoV-2. Samples came from the ongoing ImmuneRACE study (first 160 participants) plus 1,254 subjects from 6 global collaborators. The sample metadata nearly always contained a de-identified subject ID, COVID-19 status, age in years and sex. HLA class I and class II types, where available, came from metadata supplied by the sample provider rather than from assay-based typing. Beyond this particular receptor, the publication reports: Clinical and demographic metadata were provided uncurated, with the amount varying by source and participant.

The immunoSEQ Assay, a bias-controlled multiplex PCR, was used to amplify TCRbeta CDR3 regions from genomic DNA. Regarding the original processing steps: Within the assay, amplification of reference gene primers was used to estimate how many nucleated cells each sample contained. Sequence reads were collapsed and filtered to measure the absolute abundance of every unique TCRbeta CDR3 rearrangement. Productive Simpson clonality was computed per sample as the square root of Simpson's diversity index over productive rearrangements. TCRdb re-hosts the immuneACCESS table, in-frame sequences only. Its copies lack some clones; in the studies checked, an unresolved V gene accounts for under half of them, and the cause for the rest is not known. Clonal size and the V and J genes are those of that table, whereas D and trimming came from the DNA. The sample records tens of thousands of clones, approximately 86% of which are singletons. Of the sample, more than 15% falls within the top ten clones.

One collaborating source in Seattle enrolled patients while the patients were actively infected and followed the patients over time throughout the course of disease. Whole blood was collected in K2EDTA tubes by collaborating institutions according to the institutions' own protocols. Collaborator samples were shipped for TCRbeta analysis as frozen whole blood, isolated PBMCs, or DNA extracted from either sample type. V was cut back by 1 base and J by 6 bases, leaving a gap of 18 bases between them. The germline V gene specifies SGHTA as CDR1 and FQGNSA as CDR2. Spanning cysteine to phenylalanine, the CDR3 consists of 17 amino acids. Kept here is only the CDR3 DNA, which spans 51 bases and is read in frame from base 1. This clone was seen only once. The antigen this receptor binds is unknown. Base quality data are lacking; no much larger clone is found one base away.

Sequencing input: peripheral blood. Recombination linked TRBV7-2 to TRBJ2-2; TRBD1 could be the D gene, as 5 bases match. The clonotype was recovered from a man in his forties with COVID-19, enrolled during active disease. The DNA sequence is as follows: TGTGCCAGCAGCTTAGTAGGCTTGGGCAGGGCGTCCGGGGAGCTGTTTTTT. Translation gives CASSLVGLGRASGELFF.